The following is a TCR beta chain sequence with its context. Its antigen is undetermined. The donor cohort consisted entirely of Caucasian adults residing in Nashville, Tennessee. TCRdb keeps only in-frame clones here, not all; method: immunoSEQ multiplex PCR. The sample contains over a million clones, 95% to 99% of which appear only once. These data come from a study of shared clonotypes between healthy human individuals. Overall study: Researchers drew samples from a couple of women and a few men aged 18 to 49. There were three CD4 naive, three CD4 memory, two CD8 naive and one CD8 memory plates per donor. Study-wide points: It was the non-shared clonotypes that had lower generation probabilities than clonotypes shared by all four donors.

The CDR3 contains 15 residues. The V end lost 1 base, the J end lost 2 bases, and 12 bases lay between the germline ends. Germline V CDR1 and CDR2: LGHNA, YSLEER. The clonotype comes from a man aged 30 to 45 in good health. The material sequenced was naive CD4+ T cells sorted from blood. Documented subset: CD45RA+ positively selected. V gene TRBV4-3 combines with J gene TRBJ2-7, with D perhaps matching TRBD1 or TRBD2 (5 bases each). In DNA form, the CDR3 reads TGCGCCAGCAGCCAAGGGGCCGGGGCTCCCTACGAGCAGTACTTC. This encodes CASSQGAGAPYEQYF.